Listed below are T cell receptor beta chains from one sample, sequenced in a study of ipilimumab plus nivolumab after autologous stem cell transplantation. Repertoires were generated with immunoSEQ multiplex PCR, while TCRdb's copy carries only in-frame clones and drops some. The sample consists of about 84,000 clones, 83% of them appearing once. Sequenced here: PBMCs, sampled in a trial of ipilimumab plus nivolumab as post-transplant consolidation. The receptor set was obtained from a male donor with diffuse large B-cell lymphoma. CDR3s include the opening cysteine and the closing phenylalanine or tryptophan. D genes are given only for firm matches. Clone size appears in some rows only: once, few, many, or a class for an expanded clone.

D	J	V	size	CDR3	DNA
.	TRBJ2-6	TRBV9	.	CASSVSGQALSSGANVLTF	TGTGCCAGCAGCGTCAGTGGGCAGGCGCTGAGCTCTGGGGCCAACGTCCTGACTTTC
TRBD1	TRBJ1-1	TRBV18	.	CASSPLPGGRNTEAFF	TGTGCCAGCTCACCGCTCCCAGGGGGAAGGAACACTGAAGCTTTCTTT
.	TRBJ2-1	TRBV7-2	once	CASSSSTTGSYNEQFF	TGTGCCAGCAGCTCCTCAACAACAGGGTCCTACAATGAGCAGTTCTTC
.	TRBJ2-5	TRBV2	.	CASSAGARETQYF	TGTGCCAGCAGTGCGGGGGCCCGAGAGACCCAGTACTTC
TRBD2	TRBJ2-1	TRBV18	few	CASSPGPSGGASYNEQFF	TGTGCCAGCTCACCAGGGCCTAGCGGGGGGGCCTCCTACAATGAGCAGTTCTTC
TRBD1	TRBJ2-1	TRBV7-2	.	CASSLQGALTYNEQFF	TGTGCCAGCAGCTTACAGGGGGCGCTTACCTACAATGAGCAGTTCTTC
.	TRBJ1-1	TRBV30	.	CAWTRLGNTEAFF	TGTGCCTGGACCCGGCTAGGTAACACTGAAGCTTTCTTT
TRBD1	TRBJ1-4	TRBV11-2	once	CASSSTGQGKEKLFF	TGTGCCAGCAGCTCAACGGGACAGGGGAAAGAAAAACTGTTTTTT
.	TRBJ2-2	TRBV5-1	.	CASSWSVGTGELFF	TGCGCCAGCAGCTGGTCGGTTGGGACCGGGGAGCTGTTTTTT
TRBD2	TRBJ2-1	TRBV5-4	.	CASSFLGSGGALTYNEQFF	TGTGCCAGCAGCTTCCTGGGTAGCGGGGGGGCACTGACCTACAATGAGCAGTTCTTC
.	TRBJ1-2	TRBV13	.	CASSSTGTEVSYGYTF	TGTGCCAGCAGCTCTACCGGGACGGAGGTGTCCTATGGCTACACCTTC
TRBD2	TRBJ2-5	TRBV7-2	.	CASSFGGGSRETQYF	TGTGCCAGCAGCTTCGGCGGGGGGAGTCGGGAGACCCAGTACTTC
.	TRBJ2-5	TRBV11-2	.	CASSLVRQFQETQYF	TGTGCCAGCAGCTTAGTACGACAGTTCCAAGAGACCCAGTACTTC
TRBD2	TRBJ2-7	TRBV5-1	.	CASSFGGSDYEQYF	TGCGCCAGCAGCTTCGGGGGGTCGGACTACGAGCAGTACTTC
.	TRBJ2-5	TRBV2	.	CASSVGNTALVETQYF	TGTGCCAGCAGTGTAGGGAACACTGCTCTAGTAGAGACCCAGTACTTC
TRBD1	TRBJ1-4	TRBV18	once	CASSPQEGAREKLFF	TGTGCCAGCTCCCCTCAGGAGGGGGCACGAGAAAAACTGTTTTTT
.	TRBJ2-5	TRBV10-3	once	CAISETGLQETQYF	TGTGCCATCAGTGAGACGGGTCTCCAAGAGACCCAGTACTTC
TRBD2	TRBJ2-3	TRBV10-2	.	CASSAGIAGVSTDTQYF	TGCGCCAGCAGTGCCGGGATAGCGGGGGTTAGCACAGATACGCAGTATTTT